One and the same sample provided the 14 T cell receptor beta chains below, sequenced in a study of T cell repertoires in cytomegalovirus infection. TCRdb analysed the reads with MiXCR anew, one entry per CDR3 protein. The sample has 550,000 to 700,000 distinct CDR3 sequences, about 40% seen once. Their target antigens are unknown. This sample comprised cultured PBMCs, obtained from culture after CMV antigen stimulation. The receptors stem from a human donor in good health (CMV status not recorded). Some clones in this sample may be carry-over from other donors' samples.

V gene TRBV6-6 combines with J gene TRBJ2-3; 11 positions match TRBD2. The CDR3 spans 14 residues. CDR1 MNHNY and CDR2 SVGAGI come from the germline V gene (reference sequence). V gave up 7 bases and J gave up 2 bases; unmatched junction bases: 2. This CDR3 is CASKTSGDTDTQYF. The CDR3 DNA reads TGTGCCAGCAAGACTAGCGGGGACACAGATACGCAGTATTTT.

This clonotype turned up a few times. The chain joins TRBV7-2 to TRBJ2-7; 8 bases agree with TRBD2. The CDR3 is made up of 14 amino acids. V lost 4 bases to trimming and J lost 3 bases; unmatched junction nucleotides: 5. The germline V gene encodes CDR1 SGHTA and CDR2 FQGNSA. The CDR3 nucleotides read TGTGCCAGCAGCTATAGCGGGGCGAACTACGAGCAGTACTTC. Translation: CASSYSGANYEQYF.

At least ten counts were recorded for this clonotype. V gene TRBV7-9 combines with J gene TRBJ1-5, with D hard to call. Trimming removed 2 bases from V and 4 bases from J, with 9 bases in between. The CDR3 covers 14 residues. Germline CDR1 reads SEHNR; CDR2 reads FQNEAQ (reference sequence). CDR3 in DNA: TGTGCCAGCAGCTTACCAGGCGCAAATCAGCCCCAGCATTTT. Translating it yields CASSLPGANQPQHF.

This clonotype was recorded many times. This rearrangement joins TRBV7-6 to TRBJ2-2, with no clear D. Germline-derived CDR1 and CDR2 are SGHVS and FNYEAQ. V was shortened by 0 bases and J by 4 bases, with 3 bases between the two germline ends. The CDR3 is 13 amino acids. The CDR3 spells CASSLAGTGELFF. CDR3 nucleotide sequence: TGTGCCAGCAGCTTAGCGGGCACCGGGGAGCTGTTTTTT.

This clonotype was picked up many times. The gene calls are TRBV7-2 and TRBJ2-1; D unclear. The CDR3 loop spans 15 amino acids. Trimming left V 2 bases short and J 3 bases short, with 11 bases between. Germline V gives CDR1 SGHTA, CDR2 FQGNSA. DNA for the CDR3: TGTGCCAGCAGCTTAAGGACCCCAGGCTACAATGAGCAGTTCTTC. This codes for CASSLRTPGYNEQFF. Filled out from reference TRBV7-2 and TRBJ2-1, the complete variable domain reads GAGVSQSPSNKVTEKGKDVELRCDPISGHTALYWYRQSLGQGLEFLIYFQGNSAPDKSGLPSDRFSAERTGGSVSTLTIQRTQQEDSAVYLCASSLRTPGYNEQFFGPGTRLTVL.

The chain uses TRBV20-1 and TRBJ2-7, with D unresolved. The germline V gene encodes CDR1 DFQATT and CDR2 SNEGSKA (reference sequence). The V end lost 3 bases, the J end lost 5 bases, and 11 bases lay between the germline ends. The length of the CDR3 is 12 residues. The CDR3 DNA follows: TGCAGTGCTAGTCGTCAGCCCCACGAGCAGTACTTC. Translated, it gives CSASRQPHEQYF.

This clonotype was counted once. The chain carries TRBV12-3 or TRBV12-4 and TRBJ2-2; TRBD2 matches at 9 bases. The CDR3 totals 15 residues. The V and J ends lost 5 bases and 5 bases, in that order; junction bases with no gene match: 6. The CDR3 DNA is TGTGCCAGCAGTGGGGGACTAGCACTAACCGGGGAGCTGTTTTTT. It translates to CASSGGLALTGELFF.

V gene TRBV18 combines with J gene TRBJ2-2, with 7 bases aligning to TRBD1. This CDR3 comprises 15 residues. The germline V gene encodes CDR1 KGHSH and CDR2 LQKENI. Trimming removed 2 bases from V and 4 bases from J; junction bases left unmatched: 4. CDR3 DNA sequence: TGTGCCAGCTCACCAAGCCAGGGGGTCACCGGGGAGCTGTTTTTT. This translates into CASSPSQGVTGELFF.

CDR3 protein: CASSWTYNEQFF. The DNA of the CDR3 is TGTGCCAGCAGTTGGACCTACAATGAGCAGTTCTTC. V usage is TRBV12-3 or TRBV12-4 and J usage is TRBJ2-1; D uncertain. V was shortened by 4 bases and J by 2 bases, with 3 bases between the two germline ends. CDR3 length: 12 residues.

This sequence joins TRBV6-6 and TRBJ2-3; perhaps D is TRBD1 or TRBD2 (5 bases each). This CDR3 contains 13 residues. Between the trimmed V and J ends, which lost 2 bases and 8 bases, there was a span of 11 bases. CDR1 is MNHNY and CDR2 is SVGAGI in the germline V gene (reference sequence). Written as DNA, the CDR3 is TGTGCCAGCAGTTACGGGGACCGCGGTACGCAGTATTTT. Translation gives CASSYGDRGTQYF.

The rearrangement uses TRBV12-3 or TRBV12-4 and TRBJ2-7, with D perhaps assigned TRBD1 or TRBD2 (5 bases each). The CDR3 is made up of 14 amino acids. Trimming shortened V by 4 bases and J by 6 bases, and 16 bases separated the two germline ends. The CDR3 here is CASSSSGTAGEQYF. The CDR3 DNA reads TGTGCCAGCAGTTCCTCAGGGACCGCGGGCGAGCAGTACTTC.

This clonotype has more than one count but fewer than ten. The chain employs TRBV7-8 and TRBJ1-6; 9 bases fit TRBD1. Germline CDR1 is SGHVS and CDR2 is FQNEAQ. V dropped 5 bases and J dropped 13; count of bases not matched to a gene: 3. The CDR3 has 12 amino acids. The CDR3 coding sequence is TGTGCCAGCAGCGGACAGGGGCCTCCCCTCCACTTT. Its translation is CASSGQGPPLHF.

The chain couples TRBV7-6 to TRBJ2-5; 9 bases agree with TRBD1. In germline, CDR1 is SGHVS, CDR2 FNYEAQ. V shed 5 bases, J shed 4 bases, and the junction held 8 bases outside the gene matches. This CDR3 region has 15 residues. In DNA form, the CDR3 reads TGTGCCAGCAGCATATGGACAGGGGCGGGAGAGACCCAGTACTTC. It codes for CASSIWTGAGETQYF.

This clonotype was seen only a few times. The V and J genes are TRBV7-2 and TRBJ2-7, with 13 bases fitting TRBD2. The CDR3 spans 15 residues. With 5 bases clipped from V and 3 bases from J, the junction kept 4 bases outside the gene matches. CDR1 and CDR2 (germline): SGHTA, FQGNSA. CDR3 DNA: TGTGCCAGCAGCACCACTAGCGGGAGGGACTACGAGCAGTACTTC. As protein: CASSTTSGRDYEQYF.